This T cell receptor (beta chain) was identified during a study of metastatic and nonmetastatic thyroid tumors. The germline gives CDR1 MNHEY, CDR2 SMNVEV (reference sequence). This CDR3 is built from 14 residues. Trimming cost V 2 bases and J 3 bases, with 10 bases left between them. General study results and limits: In blood and tumor, TCR beta diversity was reportedly significantly higher in malignant thyroid tumors than in benign nodules.

This clone was found a few times. Antigen specificity is unknown. Patients had received no treatment of any kind before thyroid surgery. Original data processing: CDR3 was compared across clinicopathological groups, and the resulting differences were used to build a distant-metastasis classifier for papillary thyroid cancer. TCRdb reanalyzed the PCR reads via MiXCR. TCRdb, not the original authors, processed these V and J calls. The repertoire holds roughly 19,000 clones, with approximately 37% as singletons. The TCR originated in a female donor with papillary thyroid cancer or a benign thyroid nodule (not recorded which). Some clones in this sample may be carry-over from other donors' samples. This chain links TRBV27 with TRBJ1-1; TRBD1 might be the D (5 bases). Sequenced sample: tumor tissue. The CDR3 is CASSLAGRDTEAFF. The CDR3 DNA sequence: TGTGCCAGCAGTTTAGCAGGGCGTGACACTGAAGCTTTCTTT.